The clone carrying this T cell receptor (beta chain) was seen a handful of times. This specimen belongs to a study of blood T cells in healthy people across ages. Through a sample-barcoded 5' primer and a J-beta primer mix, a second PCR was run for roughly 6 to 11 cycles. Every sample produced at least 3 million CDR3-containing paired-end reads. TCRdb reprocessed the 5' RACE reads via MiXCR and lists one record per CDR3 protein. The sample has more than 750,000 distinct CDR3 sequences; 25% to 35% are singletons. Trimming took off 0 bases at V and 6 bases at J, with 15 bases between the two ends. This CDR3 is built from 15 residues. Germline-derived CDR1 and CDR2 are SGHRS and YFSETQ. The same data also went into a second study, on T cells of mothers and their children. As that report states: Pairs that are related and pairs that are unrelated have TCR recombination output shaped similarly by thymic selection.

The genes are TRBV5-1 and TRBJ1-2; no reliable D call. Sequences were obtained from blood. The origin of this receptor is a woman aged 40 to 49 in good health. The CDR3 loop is CASSLVGRTGHGYTF. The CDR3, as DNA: TGCGCCAGCAGCTTGGTGGGCAGGACCGGTCATGGCTACACCTTC.